This TCR beta chain comes out of a study of a mutant IDH1 vaccine in newly diagnosed glioma. In the study overall: Following radiotherapy alone, or alongside temozolomide cycles, vaccination was started after an interval of 4-6 weeks. Treated patients, averaging approximately 40 years, were 62.5% male and about 38% female. Overall study findings and caveats: It seemed that pseudoprogression was not linked to changes in the top peripheral T cell clonotypes. Around 93% of patients showed vaccine-induced immune responses across multiple MHC alleles.

As for time point: week 11, during vaccination. In every dose of vaccine, 300 ug of mutant IDH1 20-mer peptide was given alongside topical imiquimod. Trimming removed 3 bases at V and 0 bases at J, with 15 bases between. Germline-derived CDR1 and CDR2 are KGHSH and LQKENI. This CDR3 contains 16 residues. TCRdb's copy holds only in-frame clones and misses some; the assay was immunoSEQ multiplex PCR. The sample holds tens of thousands of clones, approximately 80% seen once. Worth noting for this clone: Its antigen is undetermined.

The sequence was collected from a man aged 30-40 years with glioma. Specimen: PBMCs, collected from a glioma patient whose treatment included an IDH1 peptide vaccine. The chain combines TRBV18 with TRBJ2-7; no firm D call. CDR3 DNA: TGTGCCAGCTCACCTCAGGCCATTTCGGGCTCCTACGAGCAGTACTTC. Its protein product is CASSPQAISGSYEQYF.